This T cell receptor beta chain stems from a study of T-cell reconstitution after alpha-beta-depleted transplantation in children. Unique molecular identifiers were incorporated during preparation of the TCRbeta library. TCRdb reanalysed the PCR reads using MiXCR and keeps one entry per CDR3 protein. The table has over 300,000 distinct CDR3 sequences, about a tenth seen once. The V and J ends lost 3 bases and 0 bases respectively, with 8 bases between them. The length of the CDR3 is 13 residues. CDR1 SQVTM and CDR2 ANQGSEA come from the germline V gene. The genes are TRBV29-1 and TRBJ2-5; TRBD1 or TRBD2 may be the D gene (5 bases each). Source: PBMCs from the stem cell graft donor, taken from the stem cell graft. The sequence came from a human donor who donated a stem cell graft to a child with acute lymphoblastic leukemia. The CDR3 sequence is CSVDEGYQETQYF. CDR3 nucleotide sequence: TGCAGCGTTGATGAGGGGTACCAAGAGACCCAGTACTTC. Drawing the rest from reference TRBV29-1 and TRBJ2-5, the complete variable domain is SAVISQKPSRDICQRGTSLTIQCQVDSQVTMMFWYRQQPGQSLTLIATANQGSEATYESGFVIDKFPISRPNLTFSTLTVSNMSPEDSSIYLCSVDEGYQETQYFGPGTRLLVL.